Presented here are 21 T cell receptor beta chains from one specimen sequenced in a study of blood T cell repertoires in COVID-19. Some clones are missing from TCRdb's copy, which holds only in-frame ones; the method was immunoSEQ multiplex PCR. The data hold roughly 42,000 clones, with approximately 79% observed a single time. The sample was peripheral blood. The receptors were sampled from a woman older than 75 with acute or convalescent COVID-19.

Here the CDR3 reads CASSVEDRGNTEAFF. For the CDR3, the DNA is TGTGCCAGCAGCGTAGAAGACAGGGGGAACACTGAAGCTTTCTTT. The chain couples TRBV9 to TRBJ1-1, with 8 bases identical to TRBD1. J was trimmed by 1 base and V by 0 bases; bases with no gene match: 2. This CDR3 has 15 amino acids. CDR1 is SGDLS and CDR2 is YYNGEE in the germline V gene.

The J gene is TRBJ2-7, the V gene TRBV18; tentative D call: TRBD1 (6 bases). Germline V gives CDR1 KGHSH, CDR2 LQKENI. The V and J ends lost 3 bases and 2 bases respectively, with 8 bases between them. There are 13 residues in the CDR3. This CDR3 is CASSPPGAYEQYF. The DNA of the CDR3 is TGTGCCAGCTCACCTCCAGGGGCCTACGAGCAGTACTTC.

The chain employs TRBV15 and TRBJ1-3; no firm D call. The V gene's germline CDR1 is LNHNV and CDR2 YYDKDF (reference sequence). The CDR3 loop spans 16 amino acids. V lost 4 bases, J lost 0 bases, and 13 bases lay in between. CDR3 coding DNA: TGTGCCACCAGCACCCGGACGGGAGTCTCTGGAAACACCATATATTTT. This gives the protein CATSTRTGVSGNTIYF.

V and J are TRBV29-1 and TRBJ2-1, with a weak D call TRBD1 (6 bases). Per the germline V gene, CDR1 is SQVTM and CDR2 is ANQGSEA. The CDR3 is made up of 14 amino acids. Trimming shortened V by 2 bases and J by 0 bases, and 8 bases separated the two germline ends. The CDR3 spells CSVERDNSYNEQFF. The CDR3 nucleotides read TGCAGCGTTGAACGGGACAACTCCTACAATGAGCAGTTCTTC.

The genes are TRBV7-9 and TRBJ1-5; no reliable D call. Trimming took off 7 bases at V and 9 bases at J, with 13 bases between the two ends. The CDR3 consists of 12 residues. The germline CDR1 and CDR2 sequences are SEHNR and FQNEAQ (reference sequence). The DNA for the CDR3 is TGTGCCAGCAACATAGGCACGGGGCCCCAGCATTTT. Amino acid sequence: CASNIGTGPQHF.

The chain uses TRBV2 and TRBJ2-1; 8 bases agree with TRBD1. The CDR3 runs to 15 residues. The ends lost 5 bases at V and 1 base at J; junction bases unmatched: 4. From germline, CDR1 is SNHLY and CDR2 FYNNEI. The CDR3, as DNA: TGTGCCAGCAGTTTTGACAGGGGATCCTACAATGAGCAGTTCTTC. It translates to CASSFDRGSYNEQFF.

The chain employs TRBV7-6 and TRBJ1-1, with D unresolved. Germline CDR1 is SGHVS and CDR2 is FNYEAQ. The CDR3 has 15 residues. V lost 3 bases, J lost 4 bases, and 15 bases lay in between. The CDR3 DNA sequence: TGTGCCAGCAGCTTGGGCCCGACGGTTGGCACTGAAGCTTTCTTT. Amino acids: CASSLGPTVGTEAFF.

This chain joins TRBV2 and TRBJ2-3, with 7 bases aligning to TRBD1. The J segment lost 4 bases and the V segment lost 0 bases, leaving 1 base of the junction unmatched. The CDR3 has 14 amino acids. Germline V gives CDR1 SNHLY, CDR2 FYNNEI. CDR3 sequence: CASSEATGSDTQYF. DNA of the CDR3: TGTGCCAGCAGTGAAGCGACAGGGTCAGATACGCAGTATTTT.

This clone was seen just once. The chain carries TRBV10-1 and TRBJ1-6; 7 bases agree with TRBD1. V was clipped by 0 bases and J by 15 bases; unmatched bases: 5. The CDR3 consists of 13 residues. CDR1 and CDR2 from the germline V gene are WNHNN and SYGVQD (reference sequence). The CDR3 coding sequence is TGCGCCAGCAGTGAGTCGATGACAGGGAGCCTCCACTTT. Its protein product is CASSESMTGSLHF.

This chain uses TRBV7-9 with TRBJ2-5; 9 positions agree with TRBD1. V shed 3 bases, J shed 4 bases, and the junction held 3 bases outside the gene matches. In germline, CDR1 is SEHNR, CDR2 FQNEAQ (reference sequence). The CDR3 totals 14 residues. The CDR3 sequence is CASSFGTGPETQYF. The CDR3 coding sequence is TGTGCCAGCAGCTTTGGGACAGGGCCAGAGACCCAGTACTTC.

The chain couples TRBV19 to TRBJ2-2; 14 bases are a match to TRBD2. The CDR3 extends over 18 amino acids. J gave up 4 bases and V 3 bases, and 7 bases lay outside the gene matches. Germline CDR1 LNHDA, CDR2 SQIVND (reference sequence). The CDR3 DNA follows: TGTGCCAGTAGTATCAGACTAGCGGGAGGGCTTAGCACCGGGGAGCTGTTTTTT. This codes for CASSIRLAGGLSTGELFF.

A single count supports this clone. The CDR3, as DNA: TGTGCCAGCAGCCCCCGATCTCCGGGAATTGGGACCTACGAGCAGTACTTC. Translated, it gives CASSPRSPGIGTYEQYF. The chain uses TRBV11-2 and TRBJ2-7; tentative D call: TRBD2 (5 bases). This CDR3 comprises 17 residues. Trimming took off 5 bases at V and 2 bases at J, with 22 bases between the two ends. Looked up from germline, CDR1 is SGHAT and CDR2 is FQNNGV.

This chain links TRBV20-1 with TRBJ1-4, with D perhaps TRBD1 (6 bases). Germline V CDR1 and CDR2: DFQATT, SNEGSKA (reference sequence). The CDR3 totals 15 residues. The ends were cut back, 3 bases at V and 6 bases at J, with 17 bases in the middle. CDR3 nucleotides: TGCAGTGCTAGTCAAGGGGGAGAGTTGGATGAAAAACTGTTTTTT. Translating it yields CSASQGGELDEKLFF.

The chain is built from TRBV7-2 and TRBJ1-6; 8 bases agree with TRBD1. Trimming at V came to 5 bases and at J to 13 bases, leaving 10 bases not matched to a gene. The germline V gene encodes CDR1 SGHTA and CDR2 FQGNSA. The CDR3 consists of 14 residues. This CDR3 is CASSPDRGVDPLHF. CDR3 DNA: TGTGCCAGCAGCCCCGACAGGGGTGTTGATCCCCTCCACTTT.

This clone showed up just a few times. CDR3 bases: TGCGCGTCCCAAACGGCTAGCGGGGGATACAATGAGCAGTTCTTC. Protein product: CASQTASGGYNEQFF. V gene TRBV10-1 combines with J gene TRBJ2-1, with 10 bases matching TRBD2. This CDR3 region has 15 residues. Germline lookup yields CDR1 WNHNN and CDR2 SYGVQD (reference sequence).

The chain recombines TRBV10-1 with TRBJ2-1, with 7 bases aligning to TRBD2. The V gene's germline CDR1 is WNHNN and CDR2 SYGVQD (reference sequence). The ends lost 1 base at V and 8 bases at J; junction bases unmatched: 5. The CDR3 sequence is 14 residues long. Written as DNA, the CDR3 is TGCGCCAGCAGTGAGTGGGGGGGAGTCTATGAGCAGTTCTTC. Amino acids: CASSEWGGVYEQFF.

This clone was detected once. The V gene is TRBV5-1, the J gene TRBJ1-2; 10 nucleotides align to TRBD1. Germline V gene sequence: CDR1 SGHRS, CDR2 YFSETQ. V shed 0 bases, J shed 5 bases, and the junction held 13 bases outside the gene matches. CDR3 size: 18 residues. CDR3 in amino acids: CASSLASTGGMVWYGYTF. The CDR3 DNA follows: TGCGCCAGCAGCTTGGCCTCGACAGGGGGCATGGTTTGGTATGGCTACACCTTC.

This sequence joins TRBV27 and TRBJ1-5; 8 bases match TRBD1. Germline V CDR1 and CDR2: MNHEY, SMNVEV (reference sequence). V was pared by 3 bases and J by 5 bases, with 0 bases of the junction left unmatched. This CDR3 has 13 amino acids. The CDR3 spells CASSLTGDQPQHF. As DNA, the CDR3 is TGTGCCAGCAGTTTGACAGGGGATCAGCCCCAGCATTTT.

This CDR3 is CAISDGGGVDEQYF. CDR3 sequence (DNA): TGTGCCATCAGTGACGGTGGGGGGGTGGACGAGCAGTACTTC. The rearrangement uses TRBV10-3 and TRBJ2-7; 7 nucleotides agree with TRBD2. The germline V gene encodes CDR1 ENHRY and CDR2 SYGVKD. The CDR3 length is 14 residues. J lost 5 bases, V lost 3 bases, and 7 bases had no gene match.

This sequence joins TRBV5-1 and TRBJ1-1; a weak D match, TRBD1 (6 bases). V was cut by 6 bases and J by 1 base, with 13 bases left in between. In germline, CDR1 is SGHRS, CDR2 YFSETQ. This CDR3 has 14 amino acids. CDR3 loop: CASTLGGGNTEAFF. For the CDR3, the DNA is TGCGCCAGCACCCTGGGAGGGGGGAACACTGAAGCTTTCTTT.

This chain links TRBV2 with TRBJ2-6; a weak D match, TRBD1 (6 bases). Trimming left V 6 bases short and J 0 bases short, with 9 bases between. The CDR3 spans 15 residues. Germline loops: CDR1 SNHLY, CDR2 FYNNEI. DNA of the CDR3: TGTGCCAGCAGGATGACAGGCTCTGGGGCCAACGTCCTGACTTTC. Protein sequence: CASRMTGSGANVLTF.